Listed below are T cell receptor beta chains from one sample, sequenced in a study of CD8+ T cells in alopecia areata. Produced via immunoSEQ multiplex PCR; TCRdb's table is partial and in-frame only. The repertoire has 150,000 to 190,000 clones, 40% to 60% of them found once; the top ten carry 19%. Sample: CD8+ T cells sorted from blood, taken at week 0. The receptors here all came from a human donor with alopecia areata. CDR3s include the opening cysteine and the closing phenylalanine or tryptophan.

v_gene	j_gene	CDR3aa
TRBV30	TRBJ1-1	CAWSVGQGAEAFF
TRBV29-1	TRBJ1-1	CSVEDPDRANTEAFF
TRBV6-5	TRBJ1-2	CASSPGTGTSGYTF
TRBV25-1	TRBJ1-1	CASSEGGGRGAFF
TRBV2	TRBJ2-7	CASSDLDEQYF
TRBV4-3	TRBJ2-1	CASSLKVGGNEQFF
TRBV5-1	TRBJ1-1	CASSLEAVGTEAFF
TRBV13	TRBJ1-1	CASSLPRMNTEAFF
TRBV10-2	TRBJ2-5	CASSRSGGAQETQYF
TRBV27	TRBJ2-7	CASISVDSYEQYF
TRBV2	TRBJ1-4	CASSEALRDLVKLFF
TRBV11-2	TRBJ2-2	CASRLQGSGELFF
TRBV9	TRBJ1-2	CASSVGQGNYGYTF
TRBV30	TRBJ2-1	CAWSLAGGVDEQFF
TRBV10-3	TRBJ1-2	CAISSGRDYGYTF
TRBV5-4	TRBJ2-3	CASSLGRVTDTQYF
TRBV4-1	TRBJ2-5	CASSQGAREQETQYF
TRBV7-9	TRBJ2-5	CASSPTGLETQYF
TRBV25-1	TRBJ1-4	CASSRRDGDEKLFF
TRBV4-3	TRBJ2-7	CASSQDGTGPYEQYF
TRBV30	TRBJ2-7	CAWSVGRTYEQYF
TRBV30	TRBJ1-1	CAWSDVGTEAFF
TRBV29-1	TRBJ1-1	CSVEAGNTEAFF
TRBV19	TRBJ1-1	CASSRGANTEAFF
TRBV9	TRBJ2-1	CASSPTSGSYNEQFF
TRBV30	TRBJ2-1	CAWSVGYNEQFF
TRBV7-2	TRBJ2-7	CASSLGQGDYEQYF
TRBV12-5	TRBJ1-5	CASGLAGSGSNQPQHF
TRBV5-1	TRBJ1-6	CASSPEEEGDSPLHF
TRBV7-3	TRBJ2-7	CAGSLADRSSYEQYF
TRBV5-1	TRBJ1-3	CASSWKVASSGNTIYF
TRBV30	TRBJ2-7	CAWSVLAGSYEQYF
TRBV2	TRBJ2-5	CASSGGWETQYF
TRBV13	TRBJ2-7	CASSPPGQGYEQYF